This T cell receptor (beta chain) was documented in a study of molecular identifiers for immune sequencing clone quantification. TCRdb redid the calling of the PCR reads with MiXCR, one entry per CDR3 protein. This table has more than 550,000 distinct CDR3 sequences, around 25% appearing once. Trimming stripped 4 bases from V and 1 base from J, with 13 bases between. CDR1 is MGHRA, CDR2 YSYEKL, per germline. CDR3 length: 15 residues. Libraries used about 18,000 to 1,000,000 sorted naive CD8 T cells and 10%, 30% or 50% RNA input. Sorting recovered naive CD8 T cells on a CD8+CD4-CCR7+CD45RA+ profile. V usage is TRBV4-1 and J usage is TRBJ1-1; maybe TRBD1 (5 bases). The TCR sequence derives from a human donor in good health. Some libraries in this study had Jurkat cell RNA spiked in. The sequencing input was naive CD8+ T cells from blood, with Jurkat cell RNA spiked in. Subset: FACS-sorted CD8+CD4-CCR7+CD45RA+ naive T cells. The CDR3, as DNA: TGCGCCAGCAGCCCTACGGGACTTACGAACACTGAAGCTTTCTTT. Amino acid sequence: CASSPTGLTNTEAFF.